The present T cell receptor (beta chain) was sequenced within a study of T-cell memory formation after mild COVID-19. Study as a whole: TCR clusters mostly belonged to single donors. General study points: Researchers report contracting CD4+ clones mostly in CM and EM, with CD8+ clones in EMRA. Within pre-infection memory, some responding clones were found, suggesting cross-reactive memory joined.

MiXCR was run by TCRdb on the 5' RACE reads, yielding one entry per CDR3 protein. The table lists just under 550,000 distinct CDR3 sequences, 20% of them singletons. The CDR3 runs to 15 residues. The ends lost 4 bases at V and 0 bases at J; junction bases unmatched: 5. The germline gives CDR1 SEHNR, CDR2 FQNEAQ (reference sequence). This clonotype was picked up a small number of times. Its antigen is currently unknown. V and J are TRBV7-9 and TRBJ2-7; 8 bases match TRBD1. The source material was PBMCs or a T cell subset sorted from them (not recorded which). This receptor was identified in an adult woman who had mild COVID-19 (a few samples of this study predate the infection). Cell type and time point are not known. The CDR3 is CASSYWTGRSYEQYF. The CDR3 coding sequence is TGTGCCAGCAGCTATTGGACAGGGCGCTCCTACGAGCAGTACTTC.